The 28 T cell receptor beta chains below were found in one sample sequenced in a study of shared clonotypes between healthy human individuals. Assay used: immunoSEQ multiplex PCR; TCRdb lists only in-frame clones, some missing. This sample carries roughly 1.5 million clones, under 99% of them seen once, and the ten largest clones take about 0.45%. The sample consisted of naive CD4+ T cells sorted from blood. Subset noted: CD45RA+ positively selected. Receptor source: a man younger than 45 in good health.

The V gene is TRBV10-3, the J gene TRBJ2-2, with 11 bases matching TRBD2. Germline CDR1 and CDR2: ENHRY and SYGVKD. V gave up 5 bases and J gave up 7 bases; unmatched junction bases: 6. This CDR3 spans 15 amino acids. The CDR3 nucleotides are TGTGCCATCAGTCTTAGCGGGAGGGCCGACGGGGAGCTGTTTTTT. This sequence encodes CAISLSGRADGELFF.

The chain links TRBV20-1 to TRBJ2-7; D gene uncertain. Germline V gene data show CDR1 as DFQATT and CDR2 as SNEGSKA (reference sequence). The CDR3 totals 11 residues. V dropped 2 bases and J dropped 7 bases, with 9 bases sitting between them. Written as DNA, the CDR3 is TGCAGTGCTAGACCCCATGGGGAGCAGTACTTC. Translated: CSARPHGEQYF.

This chain joins TRBV10-3 and TRBJ1-1; no reliable D call. The CDR3 runs 13 residues. The germline CDR1 and CDR2 sequences are ENHRY and SYGVKD. V was pared by 5 bases and J by 1 base, with 8 bases between. The DNA for the CDR3 is TGTGCCATCAGTCGACTGCAGAACACTGAAGCTTTCTTT. Translation gives CAISRLQNTEAFF.

This chain links TRBV6-6 with TRBJ1-3; D gene unclear. Germline V CDR1 and CDR2: MNHNY, SVGAGI (reference sequence). V shed 4 bases and J shed 3 bases, with 10 bases lying between them. The CDR3 runs to 14 residues. CDR3 amino acids: CASSSRTSGNTIYF. The CDR3 DNA is TGTGCCAGCAGTTCACGGACTAGTGGAAACACCATATATTTT.

The chain uses TRBV28 and TRBJ2-7, with 8 bases fitting TRBD2. CDR1 is MDHEN and CDR2 is SYDVKM in the germline V gene. This CDR3 spans 16 amino acids. Trimming at V came to 5 bases and at J to 0 bases, leaving 9 bases not matched to a gene. In DNA form, the CDR3 reads TGTGCCAGCAGTCTCTGGCTAGCGGGTCTCTCCTACGAGCAGTACTTC. Residues: CASSLWLAGLSYEQYF. The full variable domain, with the rest looked up from reference TRBV28 and TRBJ2-7, is DVKVTQSSRYLVKRTGEKVFLECVQDMDHENMFWYRQDPGLGLRLIYFSYDVKMKEKGDIPEGYSVSREKKERFSLILESASTNQTSMYLCASSLWLAGLSYEQYFGPGTRLTVT.

The chain employs TRBV5-1 and TRBJ1-1; possibly TRBD1 for D (5 bases). The CDR3 totals 15 residues. The V and J ends lost 6 bases and 8 bases respectively, with 23 bases between them. Germline assignment: CDR1 SGHRS and CDR2 YFSETQ. Here the CDR3 DNA reads TGCGCCAGCACAAATAGACCGGGACGGGAAACCGAAGCTTTCTTT. Translation gives CASTNRPGRETEAFF.

The chain uses TRBV7-3 and TRBJ2-2; tentative D call: TRBD1 (6 bases). The V and J ends lost 1 base and 6 bases respectively, with 9 bases between them. The CDR3 runs to 14 residues. In germline, CDR1 is SGHTA, CDR2 FQGTGA. CDR3 nucleotide sequence: TGTGCCAGCAGCTTAATGGACAGCCCCGGGGAGCTGTTTTTT. It specifies CASSLMDSPGELFF.

V and J are TRBV5-1 and TRBJ2-7; possible D gene TRBD2, 7 bases. The CDR3 sequence is 15 residues long. From germline, CDR1 is SGHRS and CDR2 YFSETQ. V was pared by 5 bases and J by 5 bases, with 20 bases between. DNA for the CDR3: TGCGCCAGCAGGGGGGGGTTAACAGGGAACGACGAGCAGTACTTC. Its translation is CASRGGLTGNDEQYF.

This chain links TRBV27 with TRBJ2-6; D tentatively fits TRBD1 or TRBD2 (5 bases each). The CDR3 loop spans 17 amino acids. V dropped 5 bases and J dropped 4 bases, with 18 bases sitting between them. The germline V gene encodes CDR1 MNHEY and CDR2 SMNVEV (reference sequence). CDR3 sequence (DNA): TGTGCCAGCAGTGATCGGACGGGGCCCTCCGGGGCCAACGTCCTGACTTTC. Translated, it gives CASSDRTGPSGANVLTF.

The V gene is TRBV10-3, the J gene TRBJ1-2, with 7 bases aligning to TRBD1. The germline V gene has CDR1 ENHRY and CDR2 SYGVKD. V gave up 4 bases and J gave up 7 bases; unmatched junction bases: 9. The CDR3 is 14 amino acids. The CDR3 DNA follows: TGTGCCATCAGTGCCGGACAGGTCGGGAGTGGCTACACCTTC. Encoded protein: CAISAGQVGSGYTF.

This chain connects TRBV19 to TRBJ2-1, with 9 bases identical to TRBD2. J lost 4 bases, V lost 3 bases, and 1 base had no gene match. The CDR3 covers 14 residues. From germline, CDR1 is LNHDA and CDR2 SQIVND (reference sequence). The chain's CDR3 is CASSIGLAYNEQFF. CDR3 in DNA: TGTGCCAGTAGTATCGGACTAGCGTACAATGAGCAGTTCTTC.

The rearrangement uses TRBV5-1 and TRBJ2-3, with D possibly being TRBD1 (5 bases). Trimming stripped 0 bases from V and 0 bases from J, with 14 bases between. Germline values: CDR1 SGHRS, CDR2 YFSETQ. This CDR3 has 17 residues. DNA for the CDR3: TGCGCCAGCAGCTTGGAGGGGCACGAGACTAGCACAGATACGCAGTATTTT. Its protein product is CASSLEGHETSTDTQYF.

V usage is TRBV5-3 and J usage is TRBJ2-7; D is undetermined. TRBV5-3 is given ORF status, its function remaining uncertain. V lost 2 bases to trimming and J lost 1 base, with 7 bases between them. The CDR3 length is 13 residues. The CDR3 coding sequence is TGTGCCAGAAGCTTTGACGGATCCTACGAGCAGTACTTC. Its translation is CARSFDGSYEQYF.

This clone has a single count. The rearrangement uses TRBV7-9 and TRBJ2-1, with 10 nucleotides matching TRBD2. Per germline, CDR1 SEHNR and CDR2 FQNEAQ (reference sequence). With 5 bases clipped from V and 1 base from J, the junction kept 5 bases outside the gene matches. The CDR3 contains 16 residues. The CDR3 reads CASSPTSGNSYNEQFF. The CDR3 region has the DNA TGTGCCAGCAGCCCCACTAGCGGGAATTCCTACAATGAGCAGTTCTTC.

This clone was counted once. The chain combines TRBV28 with TRBJ1-5; 9 bases are a match to TRBD1. Germline CDR1 MDHEN, CDR2 SYDVKM. Losses at the gene ends were 10 bases for V and 9 bases for J; bases not matched to a gene: 7. This CDR3 has 12 amino acids. CDR3 loop: CATGQGITPQHF. The CDR3 bases are TGTGCCACGGGACAGGGTATCACGCCCCAGCATTTT.

The chain recombines TRBV7-9 with TRBJ1-2, with D hard to call. The germline V gene encodes CDR1 SEHNR and CDR2 FQNEAQ (reference sequence). V was trimmed by 6 bases and J by 6 bases, leaving 11 bases between them. The CDR3 has 12 amino acids. The CDR3 sequence: CASRRADHGYTF. For the CDR3, the DNA is TGTGCCAGCAGAAGGGCCGATCATGGCTACACCTTC.

The chain has TRBV4-2 and TRBJ1-2; D not resolved. V was clipped by 0 bases and J by 3 bases, with 8 bases between them. The CDR3 is 14 residues long. Germline V CDR1 and CDR2: LGHNA, YNFKEQ. CDR3 residues: CASSQDKGDYGYTF. In DNA, the CDR3 is TGTGCCAGCAGCCAAGATAAGGGAGACTATGGCTACACCTTC.

The rearrangement joins TRBV5-6 to TRBJ2-7; 9 nucleotides line up with TRBD1. The germline gives CDR1 SGHDT, CDR2 YYEEEE. V trimming: 3 bases; J trimming: 3 bases; junction bases outside the gene matches: 7. This CDR3 has 15 amino acids. CDR3 sequence (DNA): TGTGCCAGCAGCTCCGGACCGGGACAGGGCTACGAGCAGTACTTC. Encoded protein: CASSSGPGQGYEQYF.

The chain uses TRBV5-6 and TRBJ2-7; no definite D call. V lost 0 bases and J lost 3, with 10 bases in between. Germline CDR1 is SGHDT and CDR2 is YYEEEE. The CDR3 has 14 amino acids. CDR3 sequence reads: CASSLALARYEQYF. The CDR3 nucleotides read TGTGCCAGCAGCTTGGCTCTGGCCCGCTACGAGCAGTACTTC.

The chain carries TRBV5-1 and TRBJ1-2; D may be TRBD1 (5 bases). V shed 4 bases and J shed 5 bases, with 15 bases lying between them. CDR3 length equals 14 residues. Per the germline V gene, CDR1 is SGHRS and CDR2 is YFSETQ. CDR3 region: CASSGTGTTYGYTF. In DNA form, the CDR3 reads TGCGCCAGCAGCGGAACCGGGACTACTTATGGCTACACCTTC.

In this sample, this clone turned up once. The chain combines TRBV28 with TRBJ2-7; 8 bases fit TRBD1. The CDR3 runs 15 residues. Per germline, CDR1 MDHEN and CDR2 SYDVKM. J gave up 2 bases and V 5 bases, and 8 bases lay outside the gene matches. The CDR3 here is CASSPTLGQAYEQYF. As DNA, the CDR3 is TGTGCCAGCAGTCCCACGCTGGGACAGGCCTACGAGCAGTACTTC.

This sequence joins TRBV9 and TRBJ1-2, with D possibly TRBD1 on 6 matching bases. Looked up from germline, CDR1 is SGDLS and CDR2 is YYNGEE. There are 17 residues in the CDR3. V was clipped by 1 base and J by 3 bases, with 19 bases between them. This CDR3 reads CASSVNPHRDGHYGYTF. The CDR3 DNA sequence: TGTGCCAGCAGCGTAAATCCCCACAGGGACGGTCACTATGGCTACACCTTC.

The gene calls are TRBV6-6 and TRBJ2-1; D is unclear. CDR3 size: 13 residues. CDR1 is MNHNY, CDR2 SVGAGI, per germline (reference sequence). V shed 6 bases and J shed 7 bases, with 13 bases lying between them. In DNA form, the CDR3 reads TGTGCCAGCAGCCTACCCGGAAGGAATGAGCAGTTCTTC. Protein: CASSLPGRNEQFF.

The chain recombines TRBV6-5 with TRBJ2-5; D perhaps matches TRBD1 (5 bases). CDR3 length: 12 amino acids. V lost 10 bases to trimming and J lost 5 bases, with 14 bases between them. The germline V gene encodes CDR1 MNHEY and CDR2 SVGAGI. The CDR3 reads CATGQLTETQYF. CDR3 coding DNA: TGTGCCACAGGGCAGTTAACGGAGACCCAGTACTTC.

Concerning this clone: The sample has other DNA sequences that encode this CDR3 too. The CDR3 DNA is TGTGCCAGCTCACCTCCATCTAAGGAGACCCAGTACTTC. It translates to CASSPPSKETQYF. V and J are TRBV18 and TRBJ2-5; no reliable D call. Trimming took off 3 bases at V and 5 bases at J, with 10 bases between the two ends. The CDR3 covers 13 residues. The germline gives CDR1 KGHSH, CDR2 LQKENI.

The chain carries TRBV20-1 and TRBJ2-5; D not certain. This CDR3 has 11 residues. Per germline, CDR1 DFQATT and CDR2 SNEGSKA (reference sequence). V lost 3 bases and J 5 bases, leaving 7 bases between the germline ends. CDR3 protein: CSASLVETQYF. CDR3 coding DNA: TGCAGTGCTAGTTTGGTCGAGACCCAGTACTTC.

J is TRBJ2-5 and V is TRBV19, with a weak D call TRBD2 (6 bases). The CDR3 covers 17 residues. Germline-derived CDR1 and CDR2 are LNHDA and SQIVND (reference sequence). V was cut by 3 bases and J by 4 bases, with 21 bases left in between. The CDR3 loop is CASSMITGTPEGETQYF. The CDR3, as DNA: TGTGCCAGTAGTATGATAACCGGGACTCCTGAGGGAGAGACCCAGTACTTC.

The chain is built from TRBV6-1 and TRBJ1-5; 7 positions agree with TRBD1. The CDR3 is made up of 16 amino acids. Germline trimming cut 4 bases from V and 2 bases from J; bases unmatched to any gene: 8. Germline lookup yields CDR1 MNHNS and CDR2 SASEGT. This CDR3 reads CASSGRQGVGNQPQHF. The CDR3 DNA reads as TGTGCCAGCAGTGGGAGACAGGGTGTCGGCAATCAGCCCCAGCATTTT.